This T cell receptor (beta chain) was sequenced during a study of blood T cell repertoires in COVID-19. Measured with immunoSEQ multiplex PCR; TCRdb has only the in-frame clones, and not every one. Here the sample spans 370,000 or so clones, over 75% being singletons. V lost 5 bases and J lost 1, with 8 bases in between. CDR3 size: 13 residues. Germline V gene sequence: CDR1 SEHNR, CDR2 FQNEAQ (reference sequence). Sequencing was performed on PBMCs or T cells enriched from blood (not recorded which). The rearrangement uses TRBV7-9 and TRBJ1-1; D remains ambiguous. The source is a man aged 30 to 45 who had recovered from COVID-19. CDR3 in amino acids: CASSTQQNTEAFF. As DNA, the CDR3 is TGTGCCAGCAGCACCCAACAGAACACTGAAGCTTTCTTT.